The 21 T cell receptor beta chains below all came from one sample that was sequenced in a study of pediatric ulcerative colitis. Using immunoSEQ multiplex PCR, the repertoire was profiled, and TCRdb retains in-frame clones only, with some absent. The sample includes 30,000 to 45,000 clones, approximately 82% seen only once; the top ten take 20% to 25%. Sequencing input: blood. All receptors come from a girl aged 5-17 years with moderate ulcerative colitis.

This clone was seen just once. The chain carries TRBV4-3 and TRBJ1-2; 7 bases align to TRBD1. V trimming: 0 bases; J trimming: 4 bases; junction bases outside the gene matches: 8. CDR1 and CDR2 from the germline V gene are LGHNA and YSLEER. CDR3 length: 16 residues. The CDR3 sequence is CASSQEGGGGPYGYTF. CDR3 bases: TGCGCCAGCAGCCAAGAAGGGGGCGGGGGACCCTATGGCTACACCTTC.

The rearrangement joins TRBV19 to TRBJ2-3; D is tentatively TRBD1 or TRBD2 (7 bases each). Germline values: CDR1 LNHDA, CDR2 SQIVND (reference sequence). This CDR3 has 16 residues. Trimming left V 5 bases short and J 3 bases short, with 18 bases between. CDR3 sequence (DNA): TGTGCCAGTAGTCTGACAGGGAGGGATAGAACAGATACGCAGTATTTT. Amino acids: CASSLTGRDRTDTQYF.

V gene TRBV2 combines with J gene TRBJ2-3; TRBD1 matches 11 bases. Germline loops: CDR1 SNHLY, CDR2 FYNNEI. The CDR3 is 15 residues long. Unmatched junction bases numbered 7, after V lost 6 bases and J lost 5 bases. The CDR3 reads CASRPGQGELDTQYF. The DNA for the CDR3 is TGTGCCAGCAGGCCGGGACAGGGGGAGCTAGATACGCAGTATTTT.

J is TRBJ1-2 and V is TRBV5-1, with 7 bases matching TRBD1. This CDR3 region has 12 residues. Germline CDR1 reads SGHRS; CDR2 reads YFSETQ. With V trimmed by 4 bases and J by 6 bases, 3 bases remained unmatched. The CDR3 protein is CASSPTGDGYTF. CDR3 in DNA: TGCGCCAGCAGCCCAACAGGGGATGGCTACACCTTC.

The chain uses TRBV4-1 and TRBJ1-5; D is perhaps TRBD1 (5 bases). CDR1 MGHRA and CDR2 YSYEKL come from the germline V gene. The CDR3 has 17 residues. V dropped 3 bases and J dropped 0 bases, with 15 bases sitting between them. In DNA form, the CDR3 reads TGCGCCAGCAGCCACGCATCCGGGGCAAATAGCAATCAGCCCCAGCATTTT. It codes for CASSHASGANSNQPQHF.

The chain has TRBV19 and TRBJ1-5; possible D gene TRBD1, 6 bases. The germline V gene has CDR1 LNHDA and CDR2 SQIVND (reference sequence). This CDR3 contains 15 residues. Between the trimmed V and J ends, which lost 6 bases and 0 bases, there was a span of 12 bases. CDR3 residues: CASSRQAYSNQPQHF. CDR3 DNA sequence: TGTGCCAGTAGCCGACAGGCCTATAGCAATCAGCCCCAGCATTTT.

The J gene is TRBJ1-1, the V gene TRBV4-3; D is undetermined. Trimming stripped 0 bases from V and 0 bases from J, with 2 bases between. Germline CDR1 reads LGHNA; CDR2 reads YSLEER. This CDR3 is built from 13 residues. CDR3 protein: CASSQDMNTEAFF. The CDR3 DNA sequence: TGCGCCAGCAGCCAAGACATGAACACTGAAGCTTTCTTT.

The chain combines TRBV11-2 with TRBJ2-3; the match to TRBD1 covers 7 bases. The CDR3 contains 14 residues. V lost 1 base to trimming and J lost 5 bases; unmatched junction nucleotides: 3. From germline, CDR1 is SGHAT and CDR2 FQNNGV. The CDR3 DNA sequence: TGTGCCAGCAGCTTAGTAGGGGGCCAAGATACGCAGTATTTT. Its protein is CASSLVGGQDTQYF.

This chain connects TRBV2 to TRBJ2-5; 8 nucleotides match TRBD1. V lost 2 bases to trimming and J lost 5 bases; unmatched junction nucleotides: 4. From germline, CDR1 is SNHLY and CDR2 FYNNEI. The CDR3 runs to 14 residues. The chain's CDR3 is CASSEQGAQETQYF. The CDR3 DNA reads as TGTGCCAGCAGTGAACAGGGGGCGCAGGAGACCCAGTACTTC. The complete variable domain, with remaining parts taken from reference TRBV2 and TRBJ2-5, reads EPEVTQTPSHQVTQMGQEVILRCVPISNHLYFYWYRQILGQKVEFLVSFYNNEISEKSEIFDDQFSVERPDGSNFTLKIRSTKLEDSAMYFCASSEQGAQETQYFGPGTRLLVL.

This rearrangement joins TRBV4-2 to TRBJ2-5; D possibly corresponds to TRBD2 (5 bases). CDR3 size: 16 residues. Between the trimmed V and J ends, which lost 4 bases and 0 bases, there was a span of 15 bases. Germline CDR1 and CDR2: LGHNA and YNFKEQ. The CDR3 spells CASSLSLVRYQETQYF. For the CDR3, the DNA is TGTGCCAGCAGCCTCTCACTAGTGCGGTACCAAGAGACCCAGTACTTC.

This clone was recorded a few times. J is TRBJ1-1 and V is TRBV7-2; D uncertain. The germline V gene encodes CDR1 SGHTA and CDR2 FQGNSA. The length of the CDR3 is 13 residues. The V end lost 5 bases, the J end lost 5 bases, and 12 bases lay between the germline ends. Written as DNA, the CDR3 is TGTGCCAGCAGCCGCCCATGGCAAACTGAAGCTTTCTTT. It translates to CASSRPWQTEAFF.

Only one count was recorded for this clone. The CDR3 DNA sequence: TGTGCCAGCAGCTTGGTTGCGGGAGACGGGGTTGAAACAGATACGCAGTATTTT. This encodes CASSLVAGDGVETDTQYF. J is TRBJ2-3 and V is TRBV5-6, with 7 nucleotides matching TRBD2. CDR3 length: 18 amino acids. From germline, CDR1 is SGHDT and CDR2 YYEEEE. Unmatched junction bases numbered 13, after V lost 0 bases and J lost 3 bases.

The rearrangement uses TRBV27 and TRBJ1-1; tentatively, D is TRBD1 (6 bases). The germline CDR1 and CDR2 sequences are MNHEY and SMNVEV (reference sequence). This CDR3 has 14 residues. The ends were cut back, 3 bases at V and 2 bases at J, with 10 bases in the middle. In DNA, the CDR3 is TGTGCCAGCAGTTTCGGGGGCGCCAACACTGAAGCTTTCTTT. This codes for CASSFGGANTEAFF.

The chain uses TRBV4-2 and TRBJ2-5; 8 nucleotides agree with TRBD2. Germline V lookup: CDR1 LGHNA, CDR2 YNFKEQ. V lost 1 base, J lost 2 bases, and 6 bases stayed unmatched. The CDR3 totals 16 residues. This CDR3 reads CASSQAGGGPQETQYF. DNA of the CDR3: TGTGCCAGCAGCCAAGCCGGGGGGGGCCCTCAAGAGACCCAGTACTTC.

The chain joins TRBV30 to TRBJ1-5; D uncertain. The germline CDR1 and CDR2 sequences are GTSNPN and SVGIG (reference sequence). The CDR3 extends over 13 amino acids. The V end lost 2 bases, the J end lost 6 bases, and 11 bases lay between the germline ends. The CDR3 region is CAWSSPGSQPQHF. DNA of the CDR3: TGTGCCTGGAGTAGCCCAGGCAGTCAGCCCCAGCATTTT.

The chain combines TRBV7-2 with TRBJ2-7; tentatively, D is TRBD1 (6 bases). Germline V gene data show CDR1 as SGHTA and CDR2 as FQGNSA. CDR3 length: 18 amino acids. V was clipped by 5 bases and J by 1 base, with 24 bases between them. The DNA of the CDR3 is TGTGCCAGCAGCCCTAGTAGTGGGGGACACCACTTATCCTACGAGCAGTACTTC. It yields the protein CASSPSSGGHHLSYEQYF.

The chain joins TRBV19 to TRBJ1-1; maybe TRBD1 (5 bases). V lost 5 bases and J lost 2, with 15 bases in between. This CDR3 contains 15 residues. Germline CDR1 is LNHDA and CDR2 is SQIVND (reference sequence). CDR3 DNA: TGTGCCAGTAGTTACGGGGGGGGAGCTAACACTGAAGCTTTCTTT. Translation gives CASSYGGGANTEAFF.

The chain uses TRBV6-4 and TRBJ2-1, with 10 positions matching TRBD1. Trimming removed 5 bases from V and 7 bases from J; junction bases left unmatched: 2. This CDR3 contains 13 residues. The germline gives CDR1 MRHNA, CDR2 SNTAGT. The CDR3 nucleotides read TGTGCCAGCAGTTTGGGACAGGGGAATGAGCAGTTCTTC. Translating it yields CASSLGQGNEQFF.

The V and J genes are TRBV6-1 and TRBJ2-1, with D perhaps given as TRBD1 or TRBD2 (5 bases each). Trimming removed 0 bases at V and 2 bases at J, with 5 bases between. The CDR3 totals 14 residues. Germline V gene lookup returns CDR1 MNHNS and CDR2 SASEGT. DNA of the CDR3: TGTGCCAGCAGTGAAGCGGGGGCCTACAATGAGCAGTTCTTC. Amino acid sequence: CASSEAGAYNEQFF.

The V and J genes are TRBV5-1 and TRBJ2-1; D not resolved. The germline V gene encodes CDR1 SGHRS and CDR2 YFSETQ. V was pared by 6 bases and J by 6 bases, with 22 bases between. The CDR3 loop spans 16 amino acids. The CDR3 spells CASNPGVRTPINEQFF. The CDR3, as DNA: TGCGCCAGCAATCCTGGGGTCCGGACCCCCATCAATGAGCAGTTCTTC.

The chain uses TRBV4-1 and TRBJ1-1, with D maybe TRBD1 (5 bases). Germline loops: CDR1 MGHRA, CDR2 YSYEKL. The V end lost 0 bases, the J end lost 4 bases, and 12 bases lay between the germline ends. This CDR3 region has 15 residues. The CDR3 reads CASSQDRAGGTEAFF. CDR3 nucleotide sequence: TGCGCCAGCAGCCAAGACAGGGCCGGGGGCACTGAAGCTTTCTTT.